The 24 T cell receptor beta chains presented below share a single source sample, sequenced in a study of OX40 agonist ivuxolimab in advanced cancers. Libraries were prepared by immunoSEQ multiplex PCR; TCRdb keeps only in-frame clonotypes and omits some of them. The repertoire holds approximately 98,000 clones, with under 85% as singletons. Sample: CD4+ or CD8+ T cells sorted from blood, taken in a trial of the OX40 agonist ivuxolimab. The receptors derive from an adult with an advanced solid tumor such as melanoma, head and neck, liver or kidney cancer.

The chain is built from TRBV10-2 and TRBJ2-5; D perhaps matches TRBD1 (5 bases). The assigned J gene may be wrong: the sequence end matches TRBJ2-7 better. This CDR3 spans 12 amino acids. From germline, CDR1 is WSHSY and CDR2 SAAADI. The CDR3 region is CASSTGRYEQYF. The CDR3 DNA is TGCGCCAGCAGCACAGGTCGATACGAGCAGTACTTC.

The chain employs TRBV14 and TRBJ2-1, with 11 bases fitting TRBD2. Per the germline V gene, CDR1 is SGHDN and CDR2 is FVKESK. CDR3 length: 17 residues. V lost 3 bases to trimming and J lost 4 bases; unmatched junction nucleotides: 8. The CDR3 DNA reads as TGTGCCAGCAGCCAGACTAGCGGGACGCCCCCGTACAATGAGCAGTTCTTC. This sequence encodes CASSQTSGTPPYNEQFF.

The genes are TRBV9 and TRBJ2-4; perhaps TRBD2 as D (6 bases). The CDR3 totals 15 residues. Trimming removed 3 bases from V and 0 bases from J, with 10 bases in between. CDR1 is SGDLS and CDR2 is YYNGEE in the germline V gene. The CDR3 bases are TGTGCCAGCAGCGGGGGGGAGCTAGCCAAAAACATTCAGTACTTC. Encoded protein: CASSGGELAKNIQYF.

This chain joins TRBV30 and TRBJ1-2, with 8 bases lining up with TRBD1. CDR3 size: 17 residues. Trimming cost V 3 bases and J 5 bases; bases outside gene matches: 17. CDR1 and CDR2 from the germline V gene are GTSNPN and SVGIG (reference sequence). The CDR3 loop is CAWSPLPLTGTGYGYTF. The CDR3 DNA is TGTGCCTGGAGCCCCCTACCCCTCACCGGGACAGGATATGGCTACACCTTC.

The chain couples TRBV6-5 to TRBJ1-2; TRBD1 matches 7 bases. The ends lost 4 bases at V and 9 bases at J; junction bases unmatched: 8. The CDR3 spans 13 residues. Germline loops: CDR1 MNHEY, CDR2 SVGAGI. CDR3 in amino acids: CASSSTRQGSYTF. Written as DNA, the CDR3 is TGTGCCAGCAGTTCCACAAGACAGGGCAGCTACACCTTC.

CDR3: CASSLNVGGTEAFF. The CDR3 DNA follows: TGCGCCAGCAGCTTGAACGTGGGTGGCACTGAAGCTTTCTTT. V usage is TRBV5-1 and J usage is TRBJ1-1; no clear D gene. The CDR3 runs to 14 residues. The ends were cut back, 1 base at V and 4 bases at J, with 11 bases in the middle. From germline, CDR1 is SGHRS and CDR2 YFSETQ.

The rearrangement uses TRBV19 and TRBJ2-5; D may correspond to TRBD1 or TRBD2 (7 bases each). The CDR3 extends over 16 amino acids. CDR1 and CDR2 from the germline V gene are LNHDA and SQIVND (reference sequence). Trimming removed 3 bases from V and 5 bases from J, with 19 bases in between. The chain's CDR3 is CASSIGRQGGGETQYF. The CDR3 region has the DNA TGTGCCAGTAGTATCGGCCGACAGGGAGGGGGGGAGACCCAGTACTTC.

The V gene is TRBV7-8, the J gene TRBJ1-3, with D hard to call. The CDR3 spans 18 residues. Germline V lookup: CDR1 SGHVS, CDR2 FQNEAQ. The germline V and J ends were trimmed by 2 bases and 0 bases, with 17 bases remaining between them. The CDR3 spells CASSLYPPRVDSGNTIYF. The DNA of the CDR3 is TGTGCCAGCAGCTTATACCCTCCCCGGGTTGACTCTGGAAACACCATATATTTT.

The V and J genes are TRBV2 and TRBJ2-3; tentative D call: TRBD2 (6 bases). The CDR3 has 14 residues. The germline gives CDR1 SNHLY, CDR2 FYNNEI. With 6 bases removed from V and 8 bases from J, the gap between germline ends came to 18 bases. DNA for the CDR3: TGTGCCAGCAGCGGAGGGCCCGGTGGGGGTACGCAGTATTTT. Its protein product is CASSGGPGGGTQYF.

This clone was observed a few times. The chain links TRBV7-2 to TRBJ2-1; 11 bases fit TRBD2. Germline V lookup: CDR1 SGHTA, CDR2 FQGNSA. V shed 5 bases, J shed 4 bases, and the junction held 7 bases outside the gene matches. This CDR3 is built from 16 residues. CDR3: CASSPNSGGVYNEQFF. The DNA of the CDR3 is TGTGCCAGCAGCCCCAATAGCGGGGGGGTTTACAATGAGCAGTTCTTC.

The chain employs TRBV27 and TRBJ2-1, with 11 bases fitting TRBD2. The CDR3 runs to 16 residues. The trim removed 5 bases at V and 6 bases at J, leaving 9 bases unmatched. Germline CDR1 is MNHEY and CDR2 is SMNVEV (reference sequence). The CDR3 nucleotides read TGTGCCAGCAGTCTTCTGGGAGGGACTAGCGGCAATGAGCAGTTCTTC. Protein product: CASSLLGGTSGNEQFF.

The chain employs TRBV19 and TRBJ1-1; D gene uncertain. The length of the CDR3 is 14 residues. Trimming pared 7 bases from V and 2 bases from J, leaving 14 bases between. CDR1 is LNHDA and CDR2 is SQIVND in the germline V gene (reference sequence). CDR3 loop: CASNPQLFNTEAFF. DNA of the CDR3: TGTGCCAGTAACCCACAGCTGTTCAACACTGAAGCTTTCTTT. Variable domain in full (rest from reference TRBV19 and TRBJ1-1): DGGITQSPKYLFRKEGQNVTLSCEQNLNHDAMYWYRQDPGQGLRLIYYSQIVNDFQKGDIAEGYSVSREKKESFPLTVTSAQKNPTAFYLCASNPQLFNTEAFFGQGTRLTVV.

The gene calls are TRBV21-1 and TRBJ2-3; TRBD2 is the table's D call and was not checked against the DNA. TRBV21-1 corresponds to a pseudogene. CDR3 size: 15 residues. The CDR3 DNA reads as TGTGCCAGCGGAGGGACTAGCGGTAGCACAGATACGCAGTATTTT. It encodes CASGGTSGSTDTQYF.

V and J are TRBV10-3 and TRBJ2-7, with D possibly being TRBD1 (5 bases). The CDR3 loop spans 12 amino acids. Trimming shortened V by 7 bases and J by 3 bases, and 10 bases separated the two germline ends. The germline V gene encodes CDR1 ENHRY and CDR2 SYGVKD. The CDR3 is CAIKDTVYEQYF. The CDR3 DNA follows: TGTGCCATCAAGGACACCGTCTACGAGCAGTACTTC.

The gene calls are TRBV27 and TRBJ1-5; D gene unclear. V dropped 2 bases and J dropped 4 bases, with 12 bases sitting between them. The germline V gene encodes CDR1 MNHEY and CDR2 SMNVEV (reference sequence). The CDR3 is made up of 15 amino acids. The CDR3 nucleotides read TGTGCCAGCAGTTTAACAGCCCTGGGGAATCAGCCCCAGCATTTT. This gives the protein CASSLTALGNQPQHF.

This sequence joins TRBV28 and TRBJ1-3; 7 nucleotides line up with TRBD1. The CDR3 runs 14 residues. Trimming took 5 bases from V and 2 from J; bases not matched to a gene: 3. The germline gives CDR1 MDHEN, CDR2 SYDVKM. CDR3: CASSTTGTGNTIYF. The CDR3 DNA is TGTGCCAGCAGTACGACAGGGACTGGAAACACCATATATTTT.

CDR3 coding DNA: TGTGCTAGTGGTTTGATCGGCGCCTACGAGCAGTACTTC. It codes for CASGLIGAYEQYF. This chain links TRBV12-5 with TRBJ2-7; D call uncertain. Germline CDR1 is LGHNT and CDR2 is FRNRAP. Trimming left V 2 bases short and J 2 bases short, with 7 bases between. The CDR3 has 13 residues.

The chain uses TRBV11-3 and TRBJ2-3, with 8 bases identical to TRBD2. J lost 6 bases, V lost 6 bases, and 5 bases had no gene match. The CDR3 is 13 amino acids. The germline CDR1 and CDR2 sequences are SGHNT and YENEEA. The CDR3 DNA reads TGTGCCAGCAGTGCGGGAGGTTGGGATACGCAGTATTTT. This gives the protein CASSAGGWDTQYF.

V usage is TRBV5-1 and J usage is TRBJ2-3; D possibly corresponds to TRBD2 (6 bases). The CDR3 totals 19 residues. Trimming took off 0 bases at V and 4 bases at J, with 24 bases between the two ends. Germline CDR1 and CDR2: SGHRS and YFSETQ. The chain's CDR3 is CASSLGGSELAPQADTQYF. In DNA, the CDR3 is TGCGCCAGCAGCTTGGGCGGGTCCGAACTAGCCCCTCAAGCAGATACGCAGTATTTT.

The chain carries TRBV6-5 and TRBJ2-7; tentatively, D is TRBD1 (5 bases). The CDR3 spans 14 residues. V shed 5 bases and J shed 0 bases, with 11 bases lying between them. From germline, CDR1 is MNHEY and CDR2 SVGAGI. The CDR3 loop reads CASSTGRDSYEQYF. DNA for the CDR3: TGTGCCAGCAGTACGGGCAGGGACTCCTACGAGCAGTACTTC.

Turning to this clone: The same CDR3 can be traced to other DNA sequences in this sample. The rearrangement joins TRBV6-5 to TRBJ1-1; D not certain. Germline loops: CDR1 MNHEY, CDR2 SVGAGI. CDR3 length: 13 amino acids. V was trimmed by 6 bases and J by 0 bases, leaving 8 bases between them. The CDR3 region is CASSEGLNTEAFF. The CDR3 DNA reads TGTGCCAGCAGCGAGGGCCTGAACACTGAAGCTTTCTTT.

This chain joins TRBV6-5 and TRBJ1-1, with 7 bases fitting TRBD1. This CDR3 has 14 residues. V dropped 4 bases and J dropped 1; count of bases not matched to a gene: 3. Germline V gives CDR1 MNHEY, CDR2 SVGAGI. In DNA form, the CDR3 reads TGTGCCAGCAGTTCGGGACAGCAGAACACTGAAGCTTTCTTT. This encodes CASSSGQQNTEAFF.

The J gene is TRBJ2-1, the V gene TRBV19; tentative D call: TRBD1 (5 bases). The V end lost 2 bases, the J end lost 2 bases, and 13 bases lay between the germline ends. CDR3 size: 16 residues. The V gene's germline CDR1 is LNHDA and CDR2 SQIVND (reference sequence). CDR3 residues: CASSIQKGLTYNEQFF. The DNA of the CDR3 is TGTGCCAGTAGTATACAAAAGGGGCTTACCTACAATGAGCAGTTCTTC.

J is TRBJ2-1 and V is TRBV7-2, with 9 bases aligning to TRBD2. The trim removed 2 bases at V and 6 bases at J, leaving 11 bases unmatched. The CDR3 runs to 17 residues. The germline gives CDR1 SGHTA, CDR2 FQGNSA. The CDR3 DNA is TGTGCCAGCAGCTTATGGTCGTGGAGGCGGGAGGGCAATGAGCAGTTCTTC. Translating gives CASSLWSWRREGNEQFF.